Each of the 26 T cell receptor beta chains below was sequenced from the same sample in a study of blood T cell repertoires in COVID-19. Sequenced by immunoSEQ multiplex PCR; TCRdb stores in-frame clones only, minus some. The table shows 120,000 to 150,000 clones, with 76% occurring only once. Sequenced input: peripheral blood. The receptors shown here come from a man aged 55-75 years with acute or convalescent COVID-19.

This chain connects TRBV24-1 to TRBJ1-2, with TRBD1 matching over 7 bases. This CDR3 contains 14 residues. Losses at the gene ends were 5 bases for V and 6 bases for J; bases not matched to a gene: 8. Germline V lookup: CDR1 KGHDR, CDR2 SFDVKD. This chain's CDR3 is CATSAADRVDGYTF. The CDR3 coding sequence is TGTGCCACCAGTGCCGCTGACAGGGTAGATGGCTACACCTTC.

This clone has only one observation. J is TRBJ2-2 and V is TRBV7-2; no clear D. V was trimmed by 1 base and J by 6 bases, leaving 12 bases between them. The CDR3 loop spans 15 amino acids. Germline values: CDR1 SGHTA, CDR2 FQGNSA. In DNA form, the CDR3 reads TGTGCCAGCAGCTTAGATTTTTCGCAGTCCGGGGAGCTGTTTTTT. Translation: CASSLDFSQSGELFF.

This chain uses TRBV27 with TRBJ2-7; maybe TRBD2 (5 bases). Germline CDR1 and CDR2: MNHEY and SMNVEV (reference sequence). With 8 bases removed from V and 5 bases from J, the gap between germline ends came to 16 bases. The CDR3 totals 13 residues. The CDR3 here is CASGFSAGHEQYF. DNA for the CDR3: TGTGCCAGCGGGTTCAGTGCGGGCCACGAGCAGTACTTC.

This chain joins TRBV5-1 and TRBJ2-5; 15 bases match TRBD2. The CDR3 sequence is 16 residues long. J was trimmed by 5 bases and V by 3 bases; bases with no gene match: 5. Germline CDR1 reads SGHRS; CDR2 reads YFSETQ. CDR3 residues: CASSSGGLAGGETQYF. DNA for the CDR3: TGCGCCAGCAGCTCCGGGGGACTAGCGGGAGGTGAGACCCAGTACTTC.

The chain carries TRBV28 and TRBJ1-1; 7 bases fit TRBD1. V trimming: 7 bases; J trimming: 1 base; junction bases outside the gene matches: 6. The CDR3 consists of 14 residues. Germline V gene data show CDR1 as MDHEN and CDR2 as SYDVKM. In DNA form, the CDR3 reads TGTGCCAGCACCAAGACAGGGCCGAACACTGAAGCTTTCTTT. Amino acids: CASTKTGPNTEAFF.

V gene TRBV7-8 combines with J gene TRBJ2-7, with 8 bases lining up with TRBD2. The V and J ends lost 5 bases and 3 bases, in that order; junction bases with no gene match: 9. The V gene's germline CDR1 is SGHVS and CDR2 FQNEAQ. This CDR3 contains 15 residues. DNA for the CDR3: TGTGCCAGCAGCCCATTTAGCGGGGCTGACTACGAGCAGTACTTC. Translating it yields CASSPFSGADYEQYF.

CDR3 sequence: CASSAGYQETQYF. As DNA, the CDR3 is TGTGCCAGCAGCGCGGGATACCAAGAGACCCAGTACTTC. The J gene is TRBJ2-5, the V gene TRBV7-8; TRBD2 might be the D (6 bases). V was pared by 5 bases and J by 0 bases, with 7 bases between. The CDR3 covers 13 residues. Germline lookup yields CDR1 SGHVS and CDR2 FQNEAQ.

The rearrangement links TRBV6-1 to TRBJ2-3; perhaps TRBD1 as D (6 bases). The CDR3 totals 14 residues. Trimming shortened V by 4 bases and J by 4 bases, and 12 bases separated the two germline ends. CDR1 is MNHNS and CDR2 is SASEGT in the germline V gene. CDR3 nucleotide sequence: TGTGCCAGCAGTGGAGCTGGGGGCCCAGATACGCAGTATTTT. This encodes CASSGAGGPDTQYF.

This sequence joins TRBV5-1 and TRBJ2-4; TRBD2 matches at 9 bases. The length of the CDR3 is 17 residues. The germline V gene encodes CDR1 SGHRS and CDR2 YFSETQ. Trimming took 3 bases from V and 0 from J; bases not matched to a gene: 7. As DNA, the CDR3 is TGCGCCAGCAGCTCGATAGGGACTAGCCCAGCCAAAAACATTCAGTACTTC. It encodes CASSSIGTSPAKNIQYF.

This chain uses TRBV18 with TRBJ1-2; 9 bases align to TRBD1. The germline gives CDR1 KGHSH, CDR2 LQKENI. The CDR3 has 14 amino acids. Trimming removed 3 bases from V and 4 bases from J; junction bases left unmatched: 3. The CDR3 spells CASSPGQGGYGYTF. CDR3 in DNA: TGTGCCAGCTCACCGGGACAGGGCGGCTATGGCTACACCTTC.

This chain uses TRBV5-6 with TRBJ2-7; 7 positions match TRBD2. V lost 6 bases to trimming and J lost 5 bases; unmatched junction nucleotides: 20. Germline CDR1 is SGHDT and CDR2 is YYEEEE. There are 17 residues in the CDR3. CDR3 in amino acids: CASTPVGAGVSLHEQYF. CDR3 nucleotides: TGTGCCAGCACCCCGGTCGGGGCGGGAGTGAGTCTTCACGAGCAGTACTTC.

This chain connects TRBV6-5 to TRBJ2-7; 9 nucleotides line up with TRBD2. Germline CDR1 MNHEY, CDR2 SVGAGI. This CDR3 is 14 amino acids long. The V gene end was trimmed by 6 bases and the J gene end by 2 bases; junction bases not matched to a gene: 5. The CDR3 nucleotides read TGTGCCAGCAGCAGACTAGCGGCGACCTACGAGCAGTACTTC. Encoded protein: CASSRLAATYEQYF.

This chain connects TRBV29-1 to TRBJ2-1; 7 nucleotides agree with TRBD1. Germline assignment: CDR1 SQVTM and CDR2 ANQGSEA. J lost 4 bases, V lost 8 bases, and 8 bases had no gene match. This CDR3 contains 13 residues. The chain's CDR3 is CSIPGTVYNEQFF. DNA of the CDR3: TGCAGCATCCCCGGGACAGTATACAATGAGCAGTTCTTC.

The CDR3 coding sequence is TGTGCCAGCAGTCCACGGGACAGGGGTTTTTCACCCCTCCACTTT. It codes for CASSPRDRGFSPLHF. The rearrangement uses TRBV28 and TRBJ1-6; TRBD1 matches 10 bases. CDR1 and CDR2 (germline): MDHEN, SYDVKM. Trimming took 5 bases from V and 9 from J; bases not matched to a gene: 7. This CDR3 has 15 amino acids.

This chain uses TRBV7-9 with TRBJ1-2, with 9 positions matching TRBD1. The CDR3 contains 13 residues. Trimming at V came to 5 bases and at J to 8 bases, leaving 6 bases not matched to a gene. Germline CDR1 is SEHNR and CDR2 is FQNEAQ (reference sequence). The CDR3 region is CASSVGTGRGYTF. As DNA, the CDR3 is TGTGCCAGCAGCGTCGGGACAGGGAGAGGCTACACCTTC.

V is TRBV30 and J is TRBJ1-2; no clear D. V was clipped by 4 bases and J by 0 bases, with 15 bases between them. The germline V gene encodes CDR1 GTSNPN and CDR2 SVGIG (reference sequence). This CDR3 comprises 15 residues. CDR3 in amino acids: CAWNIRRVSNYGYTF. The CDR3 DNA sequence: TGTGCCTGGAATATAAGGAGGGTCTCTAACTATGGCTACACCTTC.

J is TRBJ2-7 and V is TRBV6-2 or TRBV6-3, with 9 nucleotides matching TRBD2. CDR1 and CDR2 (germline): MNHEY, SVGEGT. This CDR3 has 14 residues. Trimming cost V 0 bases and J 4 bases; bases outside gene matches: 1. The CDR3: CASSYSAGGYEQYF. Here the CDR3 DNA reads TGTGCCAGCAGTTACTCGGCGGGAGGGTACGAGCAGTACTTC.

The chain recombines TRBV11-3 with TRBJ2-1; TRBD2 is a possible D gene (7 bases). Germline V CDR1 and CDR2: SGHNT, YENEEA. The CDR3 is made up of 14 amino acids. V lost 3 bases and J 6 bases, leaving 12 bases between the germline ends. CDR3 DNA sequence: TGTGCCAGCAGCTTGGGGGGGGGCCCCAATGAGCAGTTCTTC. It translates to CASSLGGGPNEQFF. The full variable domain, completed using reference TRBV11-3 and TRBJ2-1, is EAGVVQSPRYKIIEKKQPVAFWCNPISGHNTLYWYLQNLGQGPELLIRYENEEAVDDSQLPKDRFSAERLKGVDSTLKIQPAELGDSAVYLCASSLGGGPNEQFFGPGTRLTVL.

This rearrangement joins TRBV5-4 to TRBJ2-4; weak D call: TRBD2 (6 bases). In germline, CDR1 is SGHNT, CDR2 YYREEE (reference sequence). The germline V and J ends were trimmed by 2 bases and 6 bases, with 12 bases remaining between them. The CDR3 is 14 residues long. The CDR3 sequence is CASSFGSERNIQYF. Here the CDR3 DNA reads TGTGCCAGCAGCTTCGGGAGCGAACGAAACATTCAGTACTTC.

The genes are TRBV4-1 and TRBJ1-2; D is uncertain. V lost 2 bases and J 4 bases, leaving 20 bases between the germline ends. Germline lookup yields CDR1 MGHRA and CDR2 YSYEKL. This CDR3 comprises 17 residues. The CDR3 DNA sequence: TGCGCCAGCAGCCAACCCGAGAAGAGCTATAGCGGCTATGGCTACACCTTC. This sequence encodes CASSQPEKSYSGYGYTF.

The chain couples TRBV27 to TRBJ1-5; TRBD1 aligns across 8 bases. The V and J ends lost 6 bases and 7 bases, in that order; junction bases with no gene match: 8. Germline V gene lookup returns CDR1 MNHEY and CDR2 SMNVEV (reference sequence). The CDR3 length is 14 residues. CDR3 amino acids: CASRGAGGGQPQHF. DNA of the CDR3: TGTGCCAGCAGGGGAGCAGGGGGCGGCCAGCCCCAGCATTTT.

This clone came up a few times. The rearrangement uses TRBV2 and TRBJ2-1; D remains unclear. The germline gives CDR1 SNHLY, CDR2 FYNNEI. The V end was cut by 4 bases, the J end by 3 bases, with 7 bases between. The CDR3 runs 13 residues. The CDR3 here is CASSVQIYNEQFF. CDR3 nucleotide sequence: TGTGCCAGCAGTGTCCAAATCTACAATGAGCAGTTCTTC.

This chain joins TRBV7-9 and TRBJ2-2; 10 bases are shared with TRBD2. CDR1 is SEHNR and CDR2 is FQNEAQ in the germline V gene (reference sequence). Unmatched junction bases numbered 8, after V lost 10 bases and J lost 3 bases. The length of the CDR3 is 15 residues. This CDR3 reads CAIIGTSADTGELFF. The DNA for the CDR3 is TGTGCCATCATAGGGACTAGCGCAGACACCGGGGAGCTGTTTTTT.

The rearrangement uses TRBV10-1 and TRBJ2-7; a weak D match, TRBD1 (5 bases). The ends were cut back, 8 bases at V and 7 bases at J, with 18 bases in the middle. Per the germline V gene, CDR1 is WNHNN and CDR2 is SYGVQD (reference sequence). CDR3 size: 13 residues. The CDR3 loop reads CASGTGTPGEQYF. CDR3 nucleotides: TGCGCCAGCGGAACAGGTACCCCTGGAGAGCAGTACTTC.

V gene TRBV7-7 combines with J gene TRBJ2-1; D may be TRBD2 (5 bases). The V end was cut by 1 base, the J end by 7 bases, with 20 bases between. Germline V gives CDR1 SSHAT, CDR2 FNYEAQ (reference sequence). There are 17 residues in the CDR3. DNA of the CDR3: TGTGCCAGCAGCTTAGGTCACGGTCTAGCAAGTCGGAATGAGCAGTTCTTC. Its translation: CASSLGHGLASRNEQFF.

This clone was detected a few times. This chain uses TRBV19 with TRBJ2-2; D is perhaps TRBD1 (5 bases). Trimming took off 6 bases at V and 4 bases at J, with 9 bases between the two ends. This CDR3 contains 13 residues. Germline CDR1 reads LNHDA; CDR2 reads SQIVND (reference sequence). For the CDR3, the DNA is TGTGCCAGTAGGAACCAGGGCACCGGGGAGCTGTTTTTT. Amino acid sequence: CASRNQGTGELFF.